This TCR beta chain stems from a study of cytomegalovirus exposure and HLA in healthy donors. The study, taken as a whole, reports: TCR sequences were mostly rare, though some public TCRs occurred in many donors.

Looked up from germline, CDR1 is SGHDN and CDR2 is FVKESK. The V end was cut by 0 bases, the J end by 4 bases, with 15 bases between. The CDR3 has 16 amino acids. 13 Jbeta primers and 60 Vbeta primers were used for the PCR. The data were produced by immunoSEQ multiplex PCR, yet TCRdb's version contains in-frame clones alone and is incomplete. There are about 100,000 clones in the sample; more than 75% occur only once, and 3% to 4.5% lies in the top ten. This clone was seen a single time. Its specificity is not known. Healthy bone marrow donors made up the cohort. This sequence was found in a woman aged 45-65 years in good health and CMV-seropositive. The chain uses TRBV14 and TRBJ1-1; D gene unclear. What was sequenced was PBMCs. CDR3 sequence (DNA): TGTGCCAGCAGCCAAGATTCGACACTCCAAGGCACTGAAGCTTTCTTT. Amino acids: CASSQDSTLQGTEAFF.